The 4 T cell receptor beta chains given below trace back to one sample, sequenced in a study of shared clonotypes between healthy human individuals. Profiling relied on immunoSEQ multiplex PCR, and the TCRdb table lists in-frame clones only, not all of them. The profile shows about half a million clones, around 79% of them singletons. The sample consisted of PBMCs. Every receptor here comes from a woman aged 40 to 55 in good health. Some clones in this sample may be carry-over from other donors' samples.

This rearrangement joins TRBV6-1 to TRBJ1-1, with D uncertain. V shed 8 bases and J shed 8 bases, with 18 bases lying between them. CDR1 is MNHNS, CDR2 SASEGT, per germline. CDR3 length equals 13 residues. CDR3 DNA sequence: TGTGCCAGCGTTCTTTCCCCGGAGTTCGAAGCTTTCTTT. The encoded protein is CASVLSPEFEAFF.

This clone was picked up one time. This sequence joins TRBV19 and TRBJ2-2, with D unresolved. V lost 5 bases to trimming and J lost 7 bases, with 11 bases between them. The CDR3 extends over 13 amino acids. Germline loops: CDR1 LNHDA, CDR2 SQIVND (reference sequence). CDR3 residues: CASSFQANGELFF. CDR3 coding DNA: TGTGCCAGTAGTTTTCAAGCGAACGGGGAGCTGTTTTTT.

This rearrangement joins TRBV10-3 to TRBJ2-7; D remains unclear. V gave up 4 bases and J gave up 2 bases, with 18 bases separating them. This CDR3 has 16 amino acids. From germline, CDR1 is ENHRY and CDR2 SYGVKD. The CDR3 loop is CAISGRAFYPPYEQYF. CDR3 DNA: TGTGCCATCAGTGGGAGAGCTTTTTATCCACCCTACGAGCAGTACTTC.

The chain combines TRBV7-9 with TRBJ2-7; D is uncertain. This CDR3 has 11 amino acids. Germline V gene data show CDR1 as SEHNR and CDR2 as FQNEAQ (reference sequence). Trimming took 5 bases from V and 3 from J, leaving 5 bases between them. DNA of the CDR3: TGTGCCAGCAGCGCTGACTACGAGCAGTACTTC. Its protein product is CASSADYEQYF. Full variable domain (missing parts from reference TRBV7-9 and TRBJ2-7): DTGVSQNPRHKITKRGQNVTFRCDPISEHNRLYWYRQTLGQGPEFLTYFQNEAQLEKSRLLSDRFSAERPKGSFSTLEIQRTEQGDSAMYLCASSADYEQYFGPGTRLTVT.